This T cell receptor beta chain appears in the sequencing data of a study of T cells in Graves' hyperthyroidism and ophthalmopathy. Study-level points and caveats: The model made its ophthalmopathy prediction, and onset followed a median around six months later. Expanded thyroid clonotypes (above 0.001) were mostly also found in blood.

This clonotype was counted between two and nine times. Antigen: not known. Germline-derived CDR1 and CDR2 are MDHEN and SYDVKM. Between the trimmed V and J ends, which lost 4 bases and 0 bases, there was a span of 13 bases. The CDR3 runs to 15 residues. TCR beta CDR3 regions were amplified from RNA transcripts. TCR CDR3 regions were first amplified by RT-PCR with HTBI primers. In TCRdb, the multiplex PCR reads were re-called with MiXCR into one record per CDR3 protein. Among 650,000 to 700,000 distinct CDR3 sequences, 17% were seen once, and the ten largest hold 15% to 19%. This chain connects TRBV28 to TRBJ2-7; TRBD1 might be the D (5 bases). Sequencing was done on a sample of blood. This sequence was found in a man aged 50-59 years with Graves' hyperthyroidism. The CDR3 coding sequence is TGTGCCAGCAGTTCCCCAGGGTTCAGCTCCTACGAGCAGTACTTC. Translating it yields CASSSPGFSSYEQYF.